Below are 23 T cell receptor beta chains sequenced from a single sample in a study of cytomegalovirus exposure and HLA in healthy donors. PCR primers comprised 60 Vbeta and 13 Jbeta primers. Method: immunoSEQ multiplex PCR; TCRdb's copy keeps in-frame clones and lacks some. The sample shows 150,000 to 200,000 clones, over 75% of them seen only once. Sequencing was carried out using PBMCs. All receptors come from a woman under 40 in good health and CMV-seronegative.

This chain joins TRBV5-6 and TRBJ1-5, with TRBD1 matching over 7 bases. Germline CDR1 reads SGHDT; CDR2 reads YYEEEE. V lost 4 bases and J lost 0; bases outside the gene matches: 4. The CDR3 totals 15 residues. In DNA form, the CDR3 reads TGTGCCAGCAGCCCCGGGACAGATAGCAATCAGCCCCAGCATTTT. The encoded protein is CASSPGTDSNQPQHF.

The count of this clone is one. The rearrangement uses TRBV6-5 and TRBJ1-6; D is unresolved. V gave up 6 bases and J gave up 6 bases, with 12 bases separating them. Germline V CDR1 and CDR2: MNHEY, SVGAGI. The CDR3 covers 14 residues. The CDR3 sequence: CASRFVQANSPLHF. In nucleotides, the CDR3 is TGTGCCAGCAGGTTCGTGCAGGCTAATTCACCCCTCCACTTT.

There are a few counts of this clone. The chain carries TRBV7-9 and TRBJ2-7, with D hard to call. CDR1 is SEHNR, CDR2 FQNEAQ, per germline (reference sequence). The CDR3 contains 13 residues. Deletions cut 6 bases from V and 5 bases from J, with 14 bases between. CDR3 in DNA: TGTGCCAGCAGTCCCGACTCGGGTGACGAGCAGTACTTC. The encoded protein is CASSPDSGDEQYF.

This chain links TRBV30 with TRBJ1-1; 7 nucleotides agree with TRBD1. CDR3 length: 12 amino acids. Per the germline V gene, CDR1 is GTSNPN and CDR2 is SVGIG (reference sequence). Trimming took 0 bases from V and 11 from J; bases not matched to a gene: 6. CDR3 sequence (DNA): TGTGCCTGGAGTGTACGGCAGGGGGGTGCTTTCTTT. Its translation: CAWSVRQGGAFF.

This chain joins TRBV10-3 and TRBJ2-5; perhaps TRBD2 as D (7 bases). This CDR3 has 16 amino acids. V was clipped by 2 bases and J by 2 bases, with 15 bases between them. Germline V CDR1 and CDR2: ENHRY, SYGVKD. The CDR3 coding sequence is TGTGCCATCAGTGAGGGGGGGGGCCCGGGGCAAGAGACCCAGTACTTC. Its protein is CAISEGGGPGQETQYF.

The CDR3 loop reads CAITPNILEWGVNGYTF. The CDR3 coding sequence is TGTGCCATAACCCCCAACATCCTCGAATGGGGAGTTAATGGCTACACCTTC. The chain links TRBV9 to TRBJ1-2; D remains unclear. The germline V and J ends were trimmed by 9 bases and 6 bases, with 30 bases remaining between them. Germline CDR1 is SGDLS and CDR2 is YYNGEE. This CDR3 has 17 amino acids.

In DNA form, the CDR3 reads TGTGCCAGCAGTACCGGACAGGCGGAGACCCAGTACTTC. Its protein is CASSTGQAETQYF. J is TRBJ2-5 and V is TRBV2, with 7 bases that match TRBD1. The ends lost 5 bases at V and 5 bases at J; junction bases unmatched: 5. Germline V gene lookup returns CDR1 SNHLY and CDR2 FYNNEI. CDR3 length: 13 residues.

Worth noting for this clone: Other DNA sequences in the sample encode the same CDR3. V gene TRBV30 combines with J gene TRBJ1-1; D is ambiguous. The CDR3 is 12 residues long. Germline V CDR1 and CDR2: GTSNPN, SVGIG (reference sequence). V lost 8 bases to trimming and J lost 1 base, with 11 bases between them. Here the CDR3 DNA reads TGTGCCGGAAGACCTAGGAACACTGAAGCTTTCTTT. It specifies CAGRPRNTEAFF. Supplemented by reference TRBV30 and TRBJ1-1, the full variable domain reads SQTIHQWPATLVQPVGSPLSLECTVEGTSNPNLYWYRQAAGRGLQLLFYSVGIGQISSEVPQNLSASRPQDRQFILSSKKLLLSDSGFYLCAGRPRNTEAFFGQGTRLTVV.

The chain has TRBV18 and TRBJ2-7; 8 bases agree with TRBD1. V shed 8 bases and J 1 base; nucleotides not matched to a gene: 10. In germline, CDR1 is KGHSH, CDR2 LQKENI. The CDR3 is 15 residues long. The CDR3: CASLRPGTGSYEQYF. The CDR3 nucleotides are TGTGCCAGCCTACGGCCCGGGACAGGTTCCTACGAGCAGTACTTC.

This clone was found a few times. The V call is TRBV4-2, the J call TRBJ1-1, with a possible D match to TRBD1 (5 bases). Germline assignment: CDR1 LGHNA and CDR2 YNFKEQ. The CDR3 extends over 15 amino acids. Trimming removed 0 bases at V and 6 bases at J, with 14 bases between. CDR3 residues: CASSQDYTTGAEAFF. CDR3 sequence (DNA): TGTGCCAGCAGCCAAGATTACACGACGGGGGCTGAAGCTTTCTTT.

V gene TRBV5-1 combines with J gene TRBJ1-1; D gene unclear. The CDR3 runs 15 residues. Germline V lookup: CDR1 SGHRS, CDR2 YFSETQ. Trimming shortened V by 0 bases and J by 10 bases, and 19 bases separated the two germline ends. The CDR3 DNA follows: TGCGCCAGCAGCTTGGGGGTCACGCACTGGGAGGGAGCTTTCTTT. It translates to CASSLGVTHWEGAFF.

The chain recombines TRBV9 with TRBJ1-1; D perhaps matches TRBD1 (6 bases). This CDR3 comprises 13 residues. The V gene lost 4 bases and the J gene lost 3 bases, with 10 bases spanning the gap. CDR1 is SGDLS, CDR2 YYNGEE, per germline. The CDR3 nucleotides are TGTGCCAGCAGCTTCTCAGGGGACACTGAAGCTTTCTTT. This codes for CASSFSGDTEAFF.

Only a few counts were recorded for this clone. The chain employs TRBV10-2 and TRBJ2-7; a possible D gene is TRBD1 (5 bases). This CDR3 has 12 amino acids. Germline V gives CDR1 WSHSY, CDR2 SAAADI. Trimming took off 6 bases at V and 2 bases at J, with 8 bases between the two ends. The CDR3: CASSQGTYEQYF. The CDR3 DNA follows: TGCGCCAGCAGCCAGGGTACCTACGAGCAGTACTTC.

V gene TRBV14 combines with J gene TRBJ1-2; D gene uncertain. CDR1 SGHDN and CDR2 FVKESK come from the germline V gene. The CDR3 has 14 amino acids. V lost 0 bases and J 6 bases, leaving 11 bases between the germline ends. The CDR3 loop is CASSQELRVDGYTF. As DNA, the CDR3 is TGTGCCAGCAGCCAAGAACTGAGGGTTGATGGCTACACCTTC. Based on the CDR3 plus reference TRBV14 and TRBJ1-2, the full variable domain is EAGVTQFPSHSVIEKGQTVTLRCDPISGHDNLYWYRRVMGKEIKFLLHFVKESKQDESGMPNNRFLAERTGGTYSTLKVQPAELEDSGVYFCASSQELRVDGYTFGSGTRLTVV.

The J gene is TRBJ1-2, the V gene TRBV9; no definite D call. V was trimmed by 4 bases and J by 4 bases, leaving 17 bases between them. CDR3 length: 15 residues. Germline assignment: CDR1 SGDLS and CDR2 YYNGEE. This CDR3 is CASSLPTPGSYGYTF. In nucleotides, the CDR3 is TGTGCCAGCAGCCTACCGACACCCGGCTCCTATGGCTACACCTTC.

There are a few counts of this clone. J is TRBJ2-7 and V is TRBV5-4; the D gene is possibly TRBD2 (5 bases). The ends were cut back, 7 bases at V and 2 bases at J, with 13 bases in the middle. The V gene's germline CDR1 is SGHNT and CDR2 YYREEE (reference sequence). This CDR3 contains 13 residues. The CDR3 sequence is CASSMGSTYEQYF. As DNA, the CDR3 is TGTGCCAGCTCGATGGGGAGTACCTACGAGCAGTACTTC.

The chain carries TRBV19 and TRBJ1-1; D is uncertain. CDR1 is LNHDA and CDR2 is SQIVND in the germline V gene (reference sequence). V lost 5 bases, J lost 7 bases, and 11 bases lay in between. The length of the CDR3 is 12 residues. The CDR3 region has the DNA TGTGCCAGTAGTCCCCGACGGGGTGAAGCTTTCTTT. It specifies CASSPRRGEAFF.

The CDR3, as DNA: TGCGCCAGCAGCCAAGATCGGACACTTCAGCCCCAGCATTTT. It encodes CASSQDRTLQPQHF. This rearrangement joins TRBV4-1 to TRBJ1-5; D is possibly TRBD1 (5 bases). The germline V gene encodes CDR1 MGHRA and CDR2 YSYEKL. Trimming took 0 bases from V and 6 from J, leaving 9 bases between them. This CDR3 contains 14 residues.

This clone was picked up a small number of times. The rearrangement links TRBV5-1 to TRBJ1-2; D gene unclear. Between the trimmed V and J ends, which lost 2 bases and 8 bases, there was a span of 13 bases. The CDR3 totals 13 residues. The germline V gene encodes CDR1 SGHRS and CDR2 YFSETQ. CDR3 sequence (DNA): TGCGCCAGCAGCTTAGAAAGTAAACGGGGCTACACCTTC. This translates into CASSLESKRGYTF.

This clone was detected a few times. This sequence joins TRBV19 and TRBJ1-2; D is ambiguous. V was cut by 7 bases and J by 8 bases, with 20 bases left in between. The CDR3 runs to 14 residues. Germline values: CDR1 LNHDA, CDR2 SQIVND (reference sequence). The CDR3 bases are TGTGCCAGTACCATAGAGGTGCCAGGCGAGGGCTACACCTTC. It specifies CASTIEVPGEGYTF.

This clone has at least ten counts. The chain employs TRBV27 and TRBJ1-1; tentatively, D is TRBD1 (5 bases). The V gene lost 4 bases and the J gene lost 1 base, with 10 bases spanning the gap. CDR3 length equals 14 residues. Germline CDR1 is MNHEY and CDR2 is SMNVEV (reference sequence). For the CDR3, the DNA is TGTGCCAGCAGTTCTGACAGATCGAACACTGAAGCTTTCTTT. Translated, it gives CASSSDRSNTEAFF.

V is TRBV4-1 and J is TRBJ2-2, with TRBD1 matching over 7 bases. The CDR3 has 16 residues. Germline values: CDR1 MGHRA, CDR2 YSYEKL. Germline trimming cut 4 bases from V and 5 bases from J; bases unmatched to any gene: 10. CDR3 coding DNA: TGCGCCAGCAGCCGAGATATCCCAGGGGGAACCGGGGAGCTGTTTTTT. It is translated as CASSRDIPGGTGELFF.

The rearrangement joins TRBV11-2 to TRBJ2-7; 8 positions agree with TRBD1. Trimming took 1 base from V and 0 from J; bases not matched to a gene: 8. The CDR3 contains 17 residues. Germline CDR1 is SGHAT and CDR2 is FQNNGV. The CDR3 loop is CASSLAAPTGVSYEQYF. CDR3 sequence (DNA): TGTGCCAGCAGCTTAGCAGCCCCGACAGGGGTCTCCTACGAGCAGTACTTC.